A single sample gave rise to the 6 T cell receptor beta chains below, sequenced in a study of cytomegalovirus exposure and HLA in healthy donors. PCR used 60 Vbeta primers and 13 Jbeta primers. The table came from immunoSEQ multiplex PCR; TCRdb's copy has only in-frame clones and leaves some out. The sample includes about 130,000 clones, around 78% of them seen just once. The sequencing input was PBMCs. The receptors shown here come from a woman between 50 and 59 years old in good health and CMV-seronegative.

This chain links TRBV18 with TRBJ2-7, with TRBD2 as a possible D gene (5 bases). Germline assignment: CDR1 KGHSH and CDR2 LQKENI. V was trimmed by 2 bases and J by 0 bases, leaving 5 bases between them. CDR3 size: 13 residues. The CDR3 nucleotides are TGTGCCAGCTCACCAGGGAGCTCCTACGAGCAGTACTTC. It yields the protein CASSPGSSYEQYF.

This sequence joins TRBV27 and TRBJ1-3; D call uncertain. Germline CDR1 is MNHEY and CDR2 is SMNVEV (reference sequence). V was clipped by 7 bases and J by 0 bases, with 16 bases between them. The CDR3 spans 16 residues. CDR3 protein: CASMGLSGISGNTIYF. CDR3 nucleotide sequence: TGTGCCAGCATGGGCCTGAGCGGAATCTCTGGAAACACCATATATTTT.

CDR3 sequence reads: CASRPSGMLYNEQFF. The DNA for the CDR3 is TGTGCCAGCAGGCCCAGCGGGATGTTATACAATGAGCAGTTCTTC. The chain has TRBV7-9 and TRBJ2-1, with TRBD2 identical over 7 bases. This CDR3 comprises 15 residues. V dropped 6 bases and J dropped 4; count of bases not matched to a gene: 9. Per germline, CDR1 SEHNR and CDR2 FQNEAQ (reference sequence).

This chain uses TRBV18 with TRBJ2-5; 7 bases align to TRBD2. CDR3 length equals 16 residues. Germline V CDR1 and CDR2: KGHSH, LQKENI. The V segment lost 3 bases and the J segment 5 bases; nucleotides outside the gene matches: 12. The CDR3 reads CASSPTSPGLRETQYF. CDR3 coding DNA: TGTGCCAGCTCACCGACCTCCCCGGGACTACGGGAGACCCAGTACTTC.

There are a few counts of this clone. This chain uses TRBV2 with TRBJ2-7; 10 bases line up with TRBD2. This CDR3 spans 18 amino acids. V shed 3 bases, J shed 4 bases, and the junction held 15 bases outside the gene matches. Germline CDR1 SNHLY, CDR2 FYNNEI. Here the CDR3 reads CASSELREREGPVYEQYF. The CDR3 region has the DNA TGTGCCAGCAGTGAGTTGAGGGAGCGGGAGGGCCCCGTTTACGAGCAGTACTTC. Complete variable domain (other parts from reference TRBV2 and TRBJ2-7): EPEVTQTPSHQVTQMGQEVILRCVPISNHLYFYWYRQILGQKVEFLVSFYNNEISEKSEIFDDQFSVERPDGSNFTLKIRSTKLEDSAMYFCASSELREREGPVYEQYFGPGTRLTVT.

CDR3 sequence: CASSEPRGGADQPQHF. CDR3 nucleotides: TGTGCCAGTAGCGAACCACGGGGGGGTGCCGATCAGCCCCAGCATTTT. The chain has TRBV19 and TRBJ1-5; D is perhaps TRBD1 (5 bases). Per germline, CDR1 LNHDA and CDR2 SQIVND (reference sequence). The CDR3 extends over 16 amino acids. V was pared by 6 bases and J by 5 bases, with 20 bases between.